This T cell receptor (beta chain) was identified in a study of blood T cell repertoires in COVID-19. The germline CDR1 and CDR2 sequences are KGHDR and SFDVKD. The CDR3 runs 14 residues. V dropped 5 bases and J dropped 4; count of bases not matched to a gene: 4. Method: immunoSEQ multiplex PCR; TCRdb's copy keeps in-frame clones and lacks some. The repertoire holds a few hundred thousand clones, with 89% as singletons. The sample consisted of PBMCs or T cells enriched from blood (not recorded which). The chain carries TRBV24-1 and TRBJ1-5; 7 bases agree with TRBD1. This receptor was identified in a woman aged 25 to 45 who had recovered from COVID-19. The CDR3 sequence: CATSGAGGNQPQHF. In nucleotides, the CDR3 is TGTGCCACCAGTGGGGCAGGGGGAAATCAGCCCCAGCATTTT.